The 5 T cell receptor beta chains in this list originate from one sample, sequenced in a study of read filtering for tumor transcriptome and immune sequencing. Molecular barcoded adaptors covering alpha/delta and beta/gamma chains were used on about 390 ng RNA. Using its own MiXCR run on the reads, TCRdb lists one record per CDR3 protein. The sample has about 35,000 distinct CDR3 sequences, approximately 15% seen once. Sequenced sample: a population of CD138-negative cells sorted from bone marrow. Every receptor here comes from a donor at least 40 years old with multiple myeloma.

This clonotype was seen many times. The chain employs TRBV4-2 and TRBJ2-4; 11 nucleotides line up with TRBD2. This CDR3 spans 18 amino acids. Trimming cost V 2 bases and J 2 bases; bases outside gene matches: 8. Germline-derived CDR1 and CDR2 are LGHNA and YNFKEQ. CDR3 bases: TGTGCCAGCAGCCAAAGGGGTAGCGGGAGGGTGACCAAAAACATTCAGTACTTC. Protein product: CASSQRGSGRVTKNIQYF.

This clonotype was detected once. A single base is all that separates this from a far larger clone, so a read error is likely. The V and J genes are TRBV11-1 and TRBJ2-1; D may be TRBD1 (5 bases). Germline V CDR1 and CDR2: SGHAT, FQDESV (reference sequence). The V end was cut by 2 bases, the J end by 9 bases, with 8 bases between. The CDR3 is 12 residues long. CDR3 nucleotides: TGTGCCAGCAGCTTAAGGGGAAGTGAGCAGTTCTTC. It codes for CASSLRGSEQFF.

The chain links TRBV5-1 to TRBJ2-1; D is uncertain. The CDR3 totals 13 residues. V was clipped by 2 bases and J by 4 bases, with 7 bases between them. Germline lookup yields CDR1 SGHRS and CDR2 YFSETQ. CDR3 region: CASSFGPYNEQFF. The CDR3 DNA follows: TGCGCCAGCAGCTTCGGACCATACAATGAGCAGTTCTTC.

This clonotype was counted at least ten times. The chain combines TRBV4-1 with TRBJ2-4, with D possibly matching TRBD2 (7 bases). The V gene lost 0 bases and the J gene lost 3 bases, with 18 bases spanning the gap. Per germline, CDR1 MGHRA and CDR2 YSYEKL. The CDR3 extends over 18 amino acids. The CDR3 here is CASSQELGGAPGKNIQYF. CDR3 coding DNA: TGCGCCAGCAGCCAAGAACTTGGGGGGGCCCCGGGCAAAAACATTCAGTACTTC.

There are many counts of this clonotype. The genes are TRBV28 and TRBJ1-5; 9 bases are a match to TRBD1. The germline gives CDR1 MDHEN, CDR2 SYDVKM. With V trimmed by 5 bases and J by 4 bases, 6 bases remained unmatched. The CDR3 runs 15 residues. This CDR3 is CASSVLGQGNQPQHF. The CDR3 region has the DNA TGTGCCAGCAGTGTATTGGGACAGGGTAATCAGCCCCAGCATTTT.